Presented here are 25 T cell receptor beta chains from one specimen sequenced in a study of regulatory T cells in long-lasting Graves disease. Libraries of TCR beta came from iRepertoire HTBI primers plus Arm-PCR of CDR3 regions. TCRdb re-analysed the multiplex PCR reads in MiXCR, keeping a single row per CDR3 protein. The table records roughly 400,000 distinct CDR3 sequences, roughly 21% of them present only once. The sample's time point: persistent/refractory GD, antithyroid drugs over 5 years with positive TRAb. From RNA extracted from PBMCs, the TCR library was made. The sample in question was peripheral blood mononuclear cells (PBMCs), obtained when the disease was refractory, from a patient treated with antithyroid drugs. These receptors were obtained from a female donor with Graves disease.

There are many counts of this clonotype. V and J are TRBV12-3 or TRBV12-4 and TRBJ1-3, with TRBD1 matching 9 bases. This CDR3 spans 13 amino acids. With V trimmed by 6 bases and J by 8 bases, 5 bases remained unmatched. CDR3 bases: TGTGCCAGCAGCTTACAGGGGGCGGACACCATATATTTT. Encoded protein: CASSLQGADTIYF.

This clonotype occurred a few times. The rearrangement links TRBV6-2 or TRBV6-3 to TRBJ2-2; 10 bases fit TRBD1. J gave up 4 bases and V 2 bases, and 1 base lay outside the gene matches. The CDR3 is 15 residues long. The germline gives CDR1 MNHEY, CDR2 SVGEGT. The DNA for the CDR3 is TGTGCCAGCAGTTACGGGACAGGGGTCACCGGGGAGCTGTTTTTT. Translated, it gives CASSYGTGVTGELFF.

This chain connects TRBV27 to TRBJ2-2; TRBD2 is a possible D gene (6 bases). Trimming pared 4 bases from V and 3 bases from J, leaving 9 bases between. The V gene's germline CDR1 is MNHEY and CDR2 SMNVEV (reference sequence). The length of the CDR3 is 14 residues. The CDR3 spells CASSSGTHTGELFF. The CDR3 DNA follows: TGTGCCAGCAGTTCCGGGACTCACACCGGGGAGCTGTTTTTT.

The chain recombines TRBV7-6 with TRBJ2-3; D gene unclear. Trimming shortened V by 1 base and J by 3 bases, and 5 bases separated the two germline ends. The CDR3 extends over 13 amino acids. Germline-derived CDR1 and CDR2 are SGHVS and FNYEAQ. CDR3 coding DNA: TGTGCCAGCAGCTTAGTACTGACAGATACGCAGTATTTT. Translated, it gives CASSLVLTDTQYF.

There are many counts of this clonotype. CDR3 region: CASSFSGAQETQYF. CDR3 coding DNA: TGTGCCAGCAGTTTTTCCGGAGCCCAAGAGACCCAGTACTTC. The genes are TRBV28 and TRBJ2-5; no clear D gene. Trimming stripped 3 bases from V and 1 base from J, with 9 bases between. The CDR3 runs 14 residues. The V gene's germline CDR1 is MDHEN and CDR2 SYDVKM.

This clonotype has at least ten counts. The chain is built from TRBV7-3 and TRBJ2-2; a possible D gene is TRBD2 (5 bases). This CDR3 has 14 residues. The germline gives CDR1 SGHTA, CDR2 FQGTGA. Trimming left V 6 bases short and J 1 base short, with 9 bases between. This chain's CDR3 is CASSPGVNTGELFF. As DNA, the CDR3 is TGTGCCAGCAGTCCCGGGGTGAACACCGGGGAGCTGTTTTTT.

This clonotype was counted a few times. CDR3 sequence reads: CASNLAVEADTQYF. The CDR3 DNA reads TGTGCCAGCAACCTAGCGGTTGAGGCAGATACGCAGTATTTT. The V call is TRBV2, the J call TRBJ2-3; TRBD2 aligns across 7 bases. Germline values: CDR1 SNHLY, CDR2 FYNNEI. The junction had 8 bases not matched to a gene; V was cut back by 7 bases and J by 4 bases. The CDR3 has 14 amino acids.

This clonotype was detected ten times or more. The V and J genes are TRBV20-1 and TRBJ1-2; possible D gene TRBD1, 5 bases. Germline CDR1 is DFQATT and CDR2 is SNEGSKA (reference sequence). The ends were cut back, 3 bases at V and 6 bases at J, with 14 bases in the middle. The CDR3 spans 13 residues. The CDR3 is CSASPLGRNGYTF. DNA of the CDR3: TGCAGTGCTAGTCCACTGGGACGGAATGGCTACACCTTC.

In its sample, this clonotype was seen many times. The rearrangement uses TRBV14 and TRBJ2-7, with 8 bases fitting TRBD1. There are 14 residues in the CDR3. Germline V lookup: CDR1 SGHDN, CDR2 FVKESK. With 1 base clipped from V and 3 bases from J, the junction kept 2 bases outside the gene matches. DNA for the CDR3: TGTGCCAGCAGCCAAGCCGGACAGGGCTACGAGCAGTACTTC. Amino acid sequence: CASSQAGQGYEQYF.

This clonotype was detected a few times. The rearrangement uses TRBV28 and TRBJ2-3; 12 bases map to TRBD1. The CDR3 is 19 amino acids. Germline CDR1 is MDHEN and CDR2 is SYDVKM. V was clipped by 3 bases and J by 4 bases; unmatched bases: 14. The CDR3 nucleotides are TGTGCCAGCAGTTTCCCCCCCCCCGGGACAGGGGGCATCTCAGATACGCAGTATTTT. Translation: CASSFPPPGTGGISDTQYF.

Ten or more counts support this clonotype. J is TRBJ2-5 and V is TRBV12-3 or TRBV12-4, with D hard to call. This CDR3 has 14 amino acids. V shed 6 bases and J shed 2 bases, with 13 bases lying between them. CDR3 protein: CASRPALGQETQYF. CDR3 bases: TGTGCCAGCAGGCCCGCCCTAGGACAAGAGACCCAGTACTTC.

This chain links TRBV6-1 with TRBJ2-3, with D perhaps matching TRBD1 (6 bases). Trimming pared 5 bases from V and 2 bases from J, leaving 11 bases between. Per the germline V gene, CDR1 is MNHNS and CDR2 is SASEGT. The CDR3 consists of 14 residues. For the CDR3, the DNA is TGTGCCAGCAGTAAAGACAGGCTCACAGATACGCAGTATTTT. This gives the protein CASSKDRLTDTQYF.

This clonotype was recorded at least ten times. This chain links TRBV28 with TRBJ2-7, with no clear D. Trimming cost V 3 bases and J 3 bases, with 9 bases left between them. This CDR3 has 13 amino acids. CDR1 is MDHEN, CDR2 SYDVKM, per germline. The CDR3 DNA reads TGTGCCAGCAGTTTGAAACAGTACTACGAGCAGTACTTC. As protein: CASSLKQYYEQYF.

This clonotype was found many times. The rearrangement uses TRBV13 and TRBJ2-2; either TRBD1 or TRBD2 may supply D (5 bases each). This CDR3 comprises 16 residues. Trimming took off 2 bases at V and 0 bases at J, with 10 bases between the two ends. Germline CDR1 PRHDT, CDR2 FYEKMQ (reference sequence). CDR3 residues: CASSLRGPANTGELFF. Written as DNA, the CDR3 is TGTGCCAGCAGCTTAAGGGGACCCGCGAACACCGGGGAGCTGTTTTTT.

This clonotype was observed many times. The gene calls are TRBV29-1 and TRBJ2-5; D is unresolved. The V end lost 1 base, the J end lost 5 bases, and 11 bases lay between the germline ends. The germline V gene has CDR1 SQVTM and CDR2 ANQGSEA. CDR3 length: 13 residues. CDR3 DNA: TGCAGCGTTGAAGTACCGCTCGGGGAGACCCAGTACTTC. Protein product: CSVEVPLGETQYF.

The chain carries TRBV4-1 and TRBJ1-1; the D gene is possibly TRBD1 (5 bases). V dropped 0 bases and J dropped 5 bases, with 19 bases sitting between them. Germline CDR1 and CDR2: MGHRA and YSYEKL. The CDR3 contains 17 residues. In DNA form, the CDR3 reads TGCGCCAGCAGCCAAGATATGAGCTGGGCAGGGCGGACTGAAGCTTTCTTT. It codes for CASSQDMSWAGRTEAFF.

The rearrangement links TRBV30 to TRBJ2-1; TRBD2 matches at 9 bases. Looked up from germline, CDR1 is GTSNPN and CDR2 is SVGIG (reference sequence). Trimming took 8 bases from V and 8 from J; bases not matched to a gene: 13. The CDR3 runs to 14 residues. The CDR3 loop reads CAGFPGLAKDEQFF. CDR3 bases: TGTGCCGGTTTCCCGGGACTAGCAAAAGATGAGCAGTTCTTC.

The rearrangement links TRBV29-1 to TRBJ2-7; 16 bases agree with TRBD2. CDR3 length equals 13 residues. The germline CDR1 and CDR2 sequences are SQVTM and ANQGSEA. V was pared by 6 bases and J by 11 bases, with 7 bases of the junction left unmatched. The CDR3, as DNA: TGCAGCGTCGAGGGACTAGCGGGAGGGCCAAAGTACTTC. Amino acids: CSVEGLAGGPKYF.

V usage is TRBV15 and J usage is TRBJ1-2; TRBD1 might be the D (6 bases). V was shortened by 0 bases and J by 10 bases, with 24 bases between the two germline ends. The germline V gene has CDR1 LNHNV and CDR2 YYDKDF (reference sequence). This CDR3 has 17 residues. CDR3 coding DNA: TGTGCCACCAGCAGAGATTACCCAACGAGACAGGCTCCATTCTACACCTTC. This sequence encodes CATSRDYPTRQAPFYTF. Filled out from reference TRBV15 and TRBJ1-2, the complete variable domain reads DAMVIQNPRYQVTQFGKPVTLSCSQTLNHNVMYWYQQKSSQAPKLLFHYYDKDFNNEADTPDNFQSRRPNTSFCFLDIRSPGLGDTAMYLCATSRDYPTRQAPFYTFGSGTRLTVV.

This clonotype was observed a few times. The rearrangement links TRBV20-1 to TRBJ2-5; 7 nucleotides line up with TRBD2. The CDR3 loop spans 13 amino acids. Per the germline V gene, CDR1 is DFQATT and CDR2 is SNEGSKA (reference sequence). J was trimmed by 6 bases and V by 7 bases; bases with no gene match: 11. The CDR3 DNA reads TGCAGTGTCACCGAACTAGCGACGAAGACCCAGTACTTC. This encodes CSVTELATKTQYF.

This clonotype was counted many times. The chain recombines TRBV2 with TRBJ2-7; 8 nucleotides line up with TRBD1. The CDR3 is made up of 14 amino acids. CDR1 SNHLY and CDR2 FYNNEI come from the germline V gene. J gave up 4 bases and V 4 bases, and 6 bases lay outside the gene matches. The CDR3 region is CASSADRVGYEQYF. The CDR3 DNA follows: TGTGCCAGCAGTGCGGACAGGGTAGGATACGAGCAGTACTTC.

V and J are TRBV10-1 and TRBJ2-3, with no clear D. From germline, CDR1 is WNHNN and CDR2 SYGVQD (reference sequence). The V gene lost 3 bases and the J gene lost 3 bases, with 10 bases spanning the gap. The CDR3 has 14 residues. CDR3 in amino acids: CASSDVQSTDTQYF. The DNA for the CDR3 is TGCGCCAGCAGTGATGTTCAGTCGACAGATACGCAGTATTTT.

This clonotype was counted ten times or more. The chain links TRBV28 to TRBJ2-7, with a tentative D call TRBD1 (5 bases). Germline values: CDR1 MDHEN, CDR2 SYDVKM. V shed 4 bases and J shed 0 bases, with 16 bases lying between them. The CDR3 runs to 16 residues. The CDR3 bases are TGTGCCAGCAGTTCCCCCCGGAAGGGGTCCTCCTACGAGCAGTACTTC. Its translation is CASSSPRKGSSYEQYF.

This clonotype was seen ten or more times. This rearrangement joins TRBV28 to TRBJ2-7, with TRBD2 matching 7 bases. V shed 3 bases, J shed 7 bases, and the junction held 9 bases outside the gene matches. Germline V CDR1 and CDR2: MDHEN, SYDVKM. This CDR3 spans 14 amino acids. The DNA for the CDR3 is TGTGCCAGCAGTTTTGGCGGGAGTTCTAAAGAGCAGTACTTC. As protein: CASSFGGSSKEQYF. Based on the CDR3 plus reference TRBV28 and TRBJ2-7, the full variable domain is DVKVTQSSRYLVKRTGEKVFLECVQDMDHENMFWYRQDPGLGLRLIYFSYDVKMKEKGDIPEGYSVSREKKERFSLILESASTNQTSMYLCASSFGGSSKEQYFGPGTRLTVT.

The table lists this clonotype with many counts. This chain connects TRBV28 to TRBJ1-1; D gene ambiguous. CDR1 and CDR2 (germline): MDHEN, SYDVKM. V lost 6 bases and J 0 bases, leaving 8 bases between the germline ends. CDR3 length equals 13 residues. The CDR3 spells CASRYGVNTEAFF. DNA of the CDR3: TGTGCCAGCAGGTATGGGGTGAACACTGAAGCTTTCTTT.